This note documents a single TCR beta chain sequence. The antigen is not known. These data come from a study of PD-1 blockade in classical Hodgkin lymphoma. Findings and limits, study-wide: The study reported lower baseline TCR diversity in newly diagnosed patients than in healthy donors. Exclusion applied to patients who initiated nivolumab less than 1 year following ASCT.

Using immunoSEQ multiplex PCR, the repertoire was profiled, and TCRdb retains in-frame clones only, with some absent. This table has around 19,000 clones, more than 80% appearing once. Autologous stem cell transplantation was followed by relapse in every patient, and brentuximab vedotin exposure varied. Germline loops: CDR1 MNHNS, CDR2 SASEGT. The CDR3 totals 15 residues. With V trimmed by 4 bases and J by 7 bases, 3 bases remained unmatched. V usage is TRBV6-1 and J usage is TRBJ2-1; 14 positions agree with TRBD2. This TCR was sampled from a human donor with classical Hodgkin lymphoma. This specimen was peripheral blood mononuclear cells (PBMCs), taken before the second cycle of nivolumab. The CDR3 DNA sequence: TGTGCCAGCAGTGGGGGACTAGCGGGGGCAAATGAGCAGTTCTTC. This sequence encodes CASSGGLAGANEQFF.